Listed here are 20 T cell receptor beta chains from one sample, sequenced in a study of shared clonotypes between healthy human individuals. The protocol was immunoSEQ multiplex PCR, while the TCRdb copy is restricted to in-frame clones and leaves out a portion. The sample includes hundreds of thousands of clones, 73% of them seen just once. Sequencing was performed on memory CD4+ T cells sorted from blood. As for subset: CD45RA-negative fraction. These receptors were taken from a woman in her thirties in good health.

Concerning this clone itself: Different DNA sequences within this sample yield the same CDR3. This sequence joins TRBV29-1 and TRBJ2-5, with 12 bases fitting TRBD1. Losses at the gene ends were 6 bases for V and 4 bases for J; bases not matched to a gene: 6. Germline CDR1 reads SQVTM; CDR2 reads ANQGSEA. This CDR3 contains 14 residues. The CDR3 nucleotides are TGCAGCGTGTCCGGGACAGGGGGCGCAGAGACCCAGTACTTC. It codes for CSVSGTGGAETQYF.

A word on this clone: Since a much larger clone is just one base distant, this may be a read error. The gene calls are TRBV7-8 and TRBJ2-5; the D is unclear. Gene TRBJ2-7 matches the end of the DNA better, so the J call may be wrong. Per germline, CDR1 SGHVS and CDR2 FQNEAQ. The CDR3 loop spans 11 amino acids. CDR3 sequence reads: CASSPAFEQYF. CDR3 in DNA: TGTGCCAGCAGCCCCGCGTTCGAGCAGTACTTC.

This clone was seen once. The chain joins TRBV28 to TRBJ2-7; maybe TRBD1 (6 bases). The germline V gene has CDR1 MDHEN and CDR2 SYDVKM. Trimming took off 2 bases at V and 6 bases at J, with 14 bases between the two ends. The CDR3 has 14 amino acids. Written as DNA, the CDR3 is TGTGCCAGCAGTTTAACAGGGTTAAATTTCGAGCAGTACTTC. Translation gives CASSLTGLNFEQYF.

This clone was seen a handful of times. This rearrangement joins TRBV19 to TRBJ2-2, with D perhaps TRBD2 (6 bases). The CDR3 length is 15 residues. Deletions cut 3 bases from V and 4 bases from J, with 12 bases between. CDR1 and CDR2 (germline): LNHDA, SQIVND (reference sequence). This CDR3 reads CASSIKAGRTGELFF. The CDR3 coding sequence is TGTGCCAGTAGTATTAAGGCGGGACGCACCGGGGAGCTGTTTTTT.

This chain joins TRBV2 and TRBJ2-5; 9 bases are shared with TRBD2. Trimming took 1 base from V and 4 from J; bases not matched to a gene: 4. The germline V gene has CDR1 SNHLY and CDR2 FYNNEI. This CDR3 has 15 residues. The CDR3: CASSEDGGRAETQYF. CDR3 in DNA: TGTGCCAGCAGTGAAGACGGCGGGAGGGCAGAGACCCAGTACTTC. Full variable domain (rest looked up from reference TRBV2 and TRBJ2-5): EPEVTQTPSHQVTQMGQEVILRCVPISNHLYFYWYRQILGQKVEFLVSFYNNEISEKSEIFDDQFSVERPDGSNFTLKIRSTKLEDSAMYFCASSEDGGRAETQYFGPGTRLLVL.

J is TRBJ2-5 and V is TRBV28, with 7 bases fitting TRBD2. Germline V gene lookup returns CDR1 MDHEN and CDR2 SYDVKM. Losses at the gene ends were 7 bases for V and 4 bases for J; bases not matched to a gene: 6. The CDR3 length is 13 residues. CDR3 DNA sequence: TGTGCCAGCATCGGGGGGTTCCGAGAGACCCAGTACTTC. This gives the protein CASIGGFRETQYF.

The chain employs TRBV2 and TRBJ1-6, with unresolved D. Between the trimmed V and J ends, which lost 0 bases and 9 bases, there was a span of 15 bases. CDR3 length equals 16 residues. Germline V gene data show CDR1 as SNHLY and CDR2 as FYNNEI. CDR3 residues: CASSEASTAIPSPLHF. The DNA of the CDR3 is TGTGCCAGCAGTGAAGCTAGTACAGCTATTCCTTCACCCCTCCACTTT. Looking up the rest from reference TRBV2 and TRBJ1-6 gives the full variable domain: EPEVTQTPSHQVTQMGQEVILRCVPISNHLYFYWYRQILGQKVEFLVSFYNNEISEKSEIFDDQFSVERPDGSNFTLKIRSTKLEDSAMYFCASSEASTAIPSPLHFGNGTRLTVT.

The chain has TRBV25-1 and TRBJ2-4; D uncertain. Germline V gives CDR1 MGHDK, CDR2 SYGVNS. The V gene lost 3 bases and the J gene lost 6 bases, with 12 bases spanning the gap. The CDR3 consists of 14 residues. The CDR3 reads CASSDLVGANIQYF. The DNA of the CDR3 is TGTGCCAGCAGTGACCTCGTGGGCGCAAACATTCAGTACTTC.

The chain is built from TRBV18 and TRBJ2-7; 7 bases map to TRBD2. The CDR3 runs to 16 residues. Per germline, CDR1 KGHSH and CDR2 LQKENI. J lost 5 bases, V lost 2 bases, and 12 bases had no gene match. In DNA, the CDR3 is TGTGCCAGCTCACCAATCCCCGGAGGGGAGGGCCACGAGCAGTACTTC. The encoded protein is CASSPIPGGEGHEQYF.

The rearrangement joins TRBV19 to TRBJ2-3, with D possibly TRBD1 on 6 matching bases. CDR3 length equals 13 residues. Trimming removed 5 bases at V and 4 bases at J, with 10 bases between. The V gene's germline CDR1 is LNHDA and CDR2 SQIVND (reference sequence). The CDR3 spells CASSEQGPDTQYF. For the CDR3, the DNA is TGTGCCAGTAGTGAACAGGGTCCAGATACGCAGTATTTT.

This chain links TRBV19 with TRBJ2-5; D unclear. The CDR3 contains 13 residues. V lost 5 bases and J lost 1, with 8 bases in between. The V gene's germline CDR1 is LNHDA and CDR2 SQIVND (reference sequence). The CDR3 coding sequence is TGTGCCAGTAGTGCGGTTAGCCAAGAGACCCAGTACTTC. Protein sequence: CASSAVSQETQYF.

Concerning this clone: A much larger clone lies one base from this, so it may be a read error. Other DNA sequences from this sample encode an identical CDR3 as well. The CDR3 reads CASSSQGAGNTIYF. CDR3 DNA: TGTGCCAGCAGCTCGCAGGGGGCGGGAAACACCATATATTTT. This sequence joins TRBV7-2 and TRBJ1-3; 8 bases line up with TRBD1. The CDR3 consists of 14 residues. V was clipped by 4 bases and J by 4 bases; unmatched bases: 3. Germline values: CDR1 SGHTA, CDR2 FQGNSA.

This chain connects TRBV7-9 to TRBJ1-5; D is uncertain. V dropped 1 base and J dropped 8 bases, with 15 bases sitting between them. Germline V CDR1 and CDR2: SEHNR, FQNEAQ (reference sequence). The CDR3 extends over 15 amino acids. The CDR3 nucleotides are TGTGCCAGCAGCTTAGGGGTGGGGTTTTCTGAGCCCCAGCATTTT. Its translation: CASSLGVGFSEPQHF.

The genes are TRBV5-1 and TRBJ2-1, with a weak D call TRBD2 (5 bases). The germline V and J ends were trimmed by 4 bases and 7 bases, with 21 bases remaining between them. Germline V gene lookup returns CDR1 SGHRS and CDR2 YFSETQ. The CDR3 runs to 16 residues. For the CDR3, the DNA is TGCGCCAGCAGCCCCCTACTGGGCGGGTCCATTAATGAGCAGTTCTTC. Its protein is CASSPLLGGSINEQFF.

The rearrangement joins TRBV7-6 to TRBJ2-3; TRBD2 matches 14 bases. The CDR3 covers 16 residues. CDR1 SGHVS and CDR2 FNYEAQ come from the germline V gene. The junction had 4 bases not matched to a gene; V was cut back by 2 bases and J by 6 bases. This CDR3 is CASSLRLAGGGDTQYF. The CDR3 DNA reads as TGTGCCAGCAGCTTACGACTAGCGGGAGGGGGGGATACGCAGTATTTT.

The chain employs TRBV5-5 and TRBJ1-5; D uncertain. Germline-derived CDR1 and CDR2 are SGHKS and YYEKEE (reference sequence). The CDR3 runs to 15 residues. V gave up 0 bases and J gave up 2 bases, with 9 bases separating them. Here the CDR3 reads CASSLDSFRNQPQHF. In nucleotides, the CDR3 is TGTGCCAGCAGCTTGGACAGCTTTCGCAATCAGCCCCAGCATTTT.

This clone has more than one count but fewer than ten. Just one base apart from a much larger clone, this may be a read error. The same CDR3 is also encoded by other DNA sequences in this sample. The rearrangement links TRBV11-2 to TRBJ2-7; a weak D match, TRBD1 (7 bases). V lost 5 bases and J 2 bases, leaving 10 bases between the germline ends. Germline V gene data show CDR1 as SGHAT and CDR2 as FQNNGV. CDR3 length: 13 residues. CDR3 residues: CASSRRGAYEQYF. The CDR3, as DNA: TGTGCCAGCAGCCGCAGGGGGGCCTACGAGCAGTACTTC.

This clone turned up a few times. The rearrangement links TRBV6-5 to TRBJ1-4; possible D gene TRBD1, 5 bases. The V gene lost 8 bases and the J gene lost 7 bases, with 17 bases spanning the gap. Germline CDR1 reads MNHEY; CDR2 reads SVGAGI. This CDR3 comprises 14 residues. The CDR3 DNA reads TGTGCCAGCCATTCTGGGGCCGGACGTGAAAAACTGTTTTTT. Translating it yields CASHSGAGREKLFF.

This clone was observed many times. CDR3 sequence: CASSLEVAGDIGGTIYF. CDR3 sequence (DNA): TGCGCCAGCAGCTTGGAGGTGGCGGGGGACATCGGTGGCACCATATATTTT. The chain recombines TRBV5-1 with TRBJ1-3; D is possibly TRBD1 (6 bases). The CDR3 loop spans 17 amino acids. CDR1 and CDR2 (germline): SGHRS, YFSETQ. The V end lost 0 bases, the J end lost 9 bases, and 22 bases lay between the germline ends.

The CDR3: CASSYQTDTGELFF. For the CDR3, the DNA is TGTGCCAGCAGTTATCAGACAGACACCGGGGAGCTGTTTTTT. The chain links TRBV6-5 to TRBJ2-2, with D perhaps TRBD1 (5 bases). CDR3 length equals 14 residues. V shed 3 bases and J shed 3 bases, with 8 bases lying between them. CDR1 and CDR2 from the germline V gene are MNHEY and SVGAGI.